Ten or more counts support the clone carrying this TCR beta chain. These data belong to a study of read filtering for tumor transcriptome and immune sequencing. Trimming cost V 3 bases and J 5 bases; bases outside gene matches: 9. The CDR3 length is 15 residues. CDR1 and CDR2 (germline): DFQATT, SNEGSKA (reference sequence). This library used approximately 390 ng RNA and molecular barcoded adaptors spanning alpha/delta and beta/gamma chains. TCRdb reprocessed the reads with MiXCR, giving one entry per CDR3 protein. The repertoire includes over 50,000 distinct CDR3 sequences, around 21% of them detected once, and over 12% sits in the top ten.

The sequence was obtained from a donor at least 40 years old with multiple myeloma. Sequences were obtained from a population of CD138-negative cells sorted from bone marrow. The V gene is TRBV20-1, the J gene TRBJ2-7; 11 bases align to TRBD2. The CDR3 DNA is TGCAGTGCTAGCGATCGACTAGCGGGGAACAACGAGCAGTACTTC. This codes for CSASDRLAGNNEQYF.